The text below deals with one TCR beta chain. This entry belongs to a study of blood T cell repertoires in COVID-19. About the research overall: COVID-19 samples collected from the United States, Italy and Spain covered acute and convalescent phases. In each case, the material was cDNA or gDNA derived from T cells, B-cell-depleted T cells, or PBMCs.

This CDR3 is built from 15 residues. Germline CDR1 reads SNHLY; CDR2 reads FYNNEI. Trimming took off 6 bases at V and 2 bases at J, with 16 bases between the two ends. In the study's own analysis: Reference gene primer amplification yielded estimated nucleated cell counts. Sequencing used immunoSEQ multiplex PCR; TCRdb keeps in-frame clones, though not all of them. V, J and clone size are taken as reported in that table, and D and trimming were inferred from the DNA itself. The table includes about 260,000 clones, 84% detected once. The sequenced material came from peripheral blood. This receptor was identified in a human donor in a cohort sampled during active COVID-19. The rearrangement joins TRBV2 to TRBJ2-5; D perhaps matches TRBD1 (6 bases). As DNA, the CDR3 is TGTGCCAGCAGCTCCTCACAGGGATTACAAGAGACCCAGTACTTC. Encoded protein: CASSSSQGLQETQYF.